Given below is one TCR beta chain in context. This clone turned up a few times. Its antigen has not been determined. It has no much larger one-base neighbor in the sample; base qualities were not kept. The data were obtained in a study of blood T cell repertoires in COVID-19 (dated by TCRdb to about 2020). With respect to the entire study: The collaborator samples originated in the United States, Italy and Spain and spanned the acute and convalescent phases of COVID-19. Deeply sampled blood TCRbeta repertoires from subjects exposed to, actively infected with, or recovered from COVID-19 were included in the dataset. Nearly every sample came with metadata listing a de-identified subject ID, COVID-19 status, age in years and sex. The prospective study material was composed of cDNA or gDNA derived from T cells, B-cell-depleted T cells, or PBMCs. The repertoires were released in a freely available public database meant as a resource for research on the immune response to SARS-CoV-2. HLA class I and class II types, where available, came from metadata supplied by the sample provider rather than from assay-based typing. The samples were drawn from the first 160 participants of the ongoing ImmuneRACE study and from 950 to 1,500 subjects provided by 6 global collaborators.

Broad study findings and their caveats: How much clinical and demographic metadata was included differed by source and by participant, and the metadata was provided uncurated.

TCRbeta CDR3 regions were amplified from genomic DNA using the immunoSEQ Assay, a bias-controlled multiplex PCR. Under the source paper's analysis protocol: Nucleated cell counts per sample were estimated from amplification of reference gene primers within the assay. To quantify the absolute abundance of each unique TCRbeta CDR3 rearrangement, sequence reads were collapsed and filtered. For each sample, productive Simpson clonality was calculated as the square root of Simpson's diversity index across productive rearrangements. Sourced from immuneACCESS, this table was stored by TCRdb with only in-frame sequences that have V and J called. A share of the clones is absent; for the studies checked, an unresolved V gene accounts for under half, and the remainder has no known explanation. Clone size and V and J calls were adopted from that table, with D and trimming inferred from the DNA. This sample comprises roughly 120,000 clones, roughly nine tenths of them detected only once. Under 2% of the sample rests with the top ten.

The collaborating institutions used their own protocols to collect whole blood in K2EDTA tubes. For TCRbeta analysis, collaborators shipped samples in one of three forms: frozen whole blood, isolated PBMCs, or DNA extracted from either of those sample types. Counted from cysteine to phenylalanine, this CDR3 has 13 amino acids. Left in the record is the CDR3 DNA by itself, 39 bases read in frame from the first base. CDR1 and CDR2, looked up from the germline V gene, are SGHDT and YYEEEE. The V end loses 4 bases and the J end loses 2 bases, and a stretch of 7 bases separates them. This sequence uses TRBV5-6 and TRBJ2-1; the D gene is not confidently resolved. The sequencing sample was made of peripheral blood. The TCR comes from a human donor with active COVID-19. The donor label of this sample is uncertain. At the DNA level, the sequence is TGTGCCAGCAGCCTCAGGACCTACAATGAGCAGTTCTTC. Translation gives CASSLRTYNEQFF.